These 8 T cell receptor beta chains came from one sample sequenced in a study of cytomegalovirus exposure and HLA in healthy donors. With 60 Vbeta and 13 Jbeta primers, the PCR was carried out. Produced via immunoSEQ multiplex PCR; TCRdb's table is partial and in-frame only. This table has about 200,000 clones, approximately 78% appearing once. The source material was PBMCs. These receptors all stem from a woman under 30 in good health and CMV-seronegative.

The gene calls are TRBV11-2 and TRBJ1-2, with D tentatively TRBD1 (5 bases). The CDR3 has 14 residues. From germline, CDR1 is SGHAT and CDR2 FQNNGV. V lost 4 bases to trimming and J lost 3 bases, with 12 bases between them. CDR3 sequence: CASSSAGTDYGYTF. Written as DNA, the CDR3 is TGTGCCAGCAGCTCGGCAGGGACTGACTATGGCTACACCTTC.

The chain is built from TRBV7-2 and TRBJ2-1; the match to TRBD2 covers 7 bases. The CDR3 contains 17 residues. Unmatched junction bases numbered 12, after V lost 5 bases and J lost 2 bases. Germline values: CDR1 SGHTA, CDR2 FQGNSA. CDR3 region: CASSPKRAGVPYNEQFF. The CDR3 bases are TGTGCCAGCAGCCCCAAGCGGGCGGGAGTCCCCTACAATGAGCAGTTCTTC.

This clone has only a few counts. The chain carries TRBV4-3 and TRBJ2-1; 9 bases fit TRBD1. Germline loops: CDR1 LGHNA, CDR2 YSLEER. V shed 5 bases, J shed 12 bases, and the junction held 11 bases outside the gene matches. The CDR3 has 14 amino acids. Here the CDR3 reads CASSLRSTGGGQFF. The CDR3 region has the DNA TGCGCCAGCAGCTTGCGTTCTACAGGGGGCGGGCAGTTCTTC.

This chain uses TRBV28 with TRBJ1-5, with D perhaps TRBD1 (5 bases). The CDR3 runs to 11 residues. Trimming took off 6 bases at V and 7 bases at J, with 7 bases between the two ends. Germline CDR1 is MDHEN and CDR2 is SYDVKM. The CDR3 DNA follows: TGTGCCAGCAGAGGGGCCCAGCCCCAGCATTTT. The encoded protein is CASRGAQPQHF.

V is TRBV27 and J is TRBJ2-1, with 9 bases matching TRBD1. CDR1 is MNHEY and CDR2 is SMNVEV in the germline V gene (reference sequence). The CDR3 is made up of 15 amino acids. Trimming removed 3 bases from V and 1 base from J; junction bases left unmatched: 1. CDR3 DNA: TGTGCCAGCAGTTTGGGGACAGGGTCCTACAATGAGCAGTTCTTC. Protein: CASSLGTGSYNEQFF.

The count of this clone is one. The V gene is TRBV5-4, the J gene TRBJ1-2, with D unresolved. CDR1 is SGHNT and CDR2 is YYREEE in the germline V gene (reference sequence). The CDR3 runs to 14 residues. Trimming pared 4 bases from V and 2 bases from J, leaving 12 bases between. CDR3 in amino acids: CASSREGRNYGYTF. Written as DNA, the CDR3 is TGTGCCAGCAGCCGGGAAGGACGGAACTATGGCTACACCTTC.

The chain links TRBV4-1 to TRBJ1-1, with D possibly being TRBD1 (5 bases). There are 15 residues in the CDR3. V lost 0 bases, J lost 3 bases, and 11 bases lay in between. Germline assignment: CDR1 MGHRA and CDR2 YSYEKL. CDR3 loop: CASSQELQVDTEAFF. CDR3 DNA: TGCGCCAGCAGCCAAGAATTACAGGTGGACACTGAAGCTTTCTTT.

The chain employs TRBV28 and TRBJ2-7; weak D call: TRBD1 (6 bases). Deletions cut 4 bases from V and 1 base from J, with 17 bases between. The V gene's germline CDR1 is MDHEN and CDR2 SYDVKM. CDR3 size: 16 residues. The CDR3 spells CASSSPQGWASYEQYF. The CDR3 DNA sequence: TGTGCCAGCAGTTCCCCACAGGGATGGGCGTCCTACGAGCAGTACTTC. The whole variable domain, remainder taken from reference TRBV28 and TRBJ2-7, is DVKVTQSSRYLVKRTGEKVFLECVQDMDHENMFWYRQDPGLGLRLIYFSYDVKMKEKGDIPEGYSVSREKKERFSLILESASTNQTSMYLCASSSPQGWASYEQYFGPGTRLTVT.